What follows describes a single TCR beta chain. Which antigen it targets is not known. No much larger clonotype is one base removed from it; base qualities were not supplied. What this sample's treatment or condition label stands for: live attenuated yellow fever vaccine strain. At each blood-draw timepoint, two biological replicates of bulk PBMCs were collected. A standard Ficoll-Paque protocol was used to isolate PBMCs from peripheral blood. RNA was extracted with TriZol from bulk PBMCs, CD4 and CD8 fractions, and dextramer-positive and dextramer-negative fractions. The data are from a study of T cells after yellow fever vaccination (dated by TCRdb to between 2019 and 2020). For context, the study as a whole: The SMART-Seq v4 Ultra Low Input RNA kit was used to prepare libraries from fractions with low cell numbers. Blood was drawn at multiple timepoints before and after primary and secondary immunization, with bulk PBMC replicates and cell subsets isolated. To track T-cell clones before and after primary and booster YFV17D yellow fever vaccination, bulk TCR alpha and beta repertoires were sequenced longitudinally. Two healthy male donors made up the cohort, one aged 18 to 29 years and the other aged 30 to 40 years.

Overall study results and their limits: Most clones expanded after primary vaccination (almost 97% of CD4 and approximately 86% of CD8) were re-detected after the booster, suggesting that broad memory maintenance occurred. Because abundant contaminating clonotypes from the bulk population could be contained in FACS-sorted repertoires, computational filtering was required. Compared with the primary T-cell response, the secondary T-cell response was weaker but faster, peaking on day 5 rather than day 15. A small share of clonotypes was detected in both CD4 and CD8 compartments, with the overlap likely arising from convergent recombination. Because only a couple of donors were included in the study, the extent to which the findings can be generalized is limited.

TCR cDNA was made using 5'RACE template switching, a step that added a universal primer site and unique molecular identifiers. Priming for cDNA synthesis came from both the TCR alpha and TCR beta constant segments. Library amplification involved two PCR steps, and the second step added sample barcodes and sequencing adapters. Sequencing of libraries was performed on Illumina HiSeq 2500 (2x100 bp) or NovaSeq (2x150 bp). Processing in the source paper ran as follows. Reads were demultiplexed and collapsed into UMI consensus sequences with MIGEC, and V(D)J alignment was performed with MiXCR. Clonotypes responding to the vaccine were identified with edgeR on replicate PBMC samples, with the criteria of FDR below 0.01 and a log2 fold change above 5 up to day 15. Each bulk clonotype received a CD4 or CD8 identity based on whether the sequenced CD4 or CD8 repertoire contained that clonotype at higher abundance. The public reads were reprocessed in TCRdb via fastp at Q25 and MiXCR, keeping in-frame beta chains. Entries are consolidated by CDR3 protein sequence, retaining the most common genes and DNA. TCRdb assigned the V and J calls; the authors' analysis was not used. Across this sample there are roughly 300,000 distinct CDR3 sequences, with roughly 7% seen only once. Clones ranked in the top ten supply roughly a sixth of the sample.

The TCR sequence derives from a man aged 18 to 29 who received the YFV17D yellow fever vaccine. The starting material was PBMCs, obtained around 45 days after the first yellow fever vaccination.

CDR3 region: CASRKQGNPVLNTEAFF. In nucleotides, the sequence is TGCGCCAGCAGGAAACAGGGAAATCCCGTATTGAACACTGAAGCTTTCTTT. Rearrangement joined TRBV10-2 to TRBJ1-1; the D segment could be TRBD1, given 6 matching bases. Counted from cysteine to phenylalanine, this CDR3 has 17 amino acids. Only the CDR3 part of the read is kept: 51 bases, read in frame from the first base. Taken from the germline V gene, the CDR1 and CDR2 loops are WSHSY and SAAADI. Trimming costs V 6 bases and J 0 bases, and their ends lie 20 bases apart.